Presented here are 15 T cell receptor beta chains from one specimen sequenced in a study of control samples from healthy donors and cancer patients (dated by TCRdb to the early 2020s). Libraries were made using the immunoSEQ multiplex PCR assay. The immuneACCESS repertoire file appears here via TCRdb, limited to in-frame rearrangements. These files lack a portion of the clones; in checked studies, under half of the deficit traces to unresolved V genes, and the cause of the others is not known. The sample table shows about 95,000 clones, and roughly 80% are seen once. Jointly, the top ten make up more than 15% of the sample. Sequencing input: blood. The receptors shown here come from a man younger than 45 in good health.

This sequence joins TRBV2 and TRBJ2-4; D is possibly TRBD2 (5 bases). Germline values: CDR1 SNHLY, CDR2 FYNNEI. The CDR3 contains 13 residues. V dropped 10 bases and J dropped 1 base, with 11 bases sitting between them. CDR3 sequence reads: CAITTGAKNIQYF. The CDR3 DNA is TGTGCCATCACCACGGGGGCCAAAAACATTCAGTACTTC.

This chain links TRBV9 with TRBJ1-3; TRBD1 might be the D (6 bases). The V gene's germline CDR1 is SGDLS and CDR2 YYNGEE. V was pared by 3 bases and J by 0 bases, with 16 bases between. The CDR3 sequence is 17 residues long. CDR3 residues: CASSEGPQGYSGNTIYF. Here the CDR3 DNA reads TGTGCCAGCAGCGAGGGACCACAGGGTTACTCTGGAAACACCATATATTTT. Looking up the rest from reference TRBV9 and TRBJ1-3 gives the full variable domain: DSGVTQTPKHLITATGQRVTLRCSPRSGDLSVYWYQQSLDQGLQFLIQYYNGEERAKGNILERFSAQQFPDLHSELNLSSLELGDSALYFCASSEGPQGYSGNTIYFGEGSWLTVV.

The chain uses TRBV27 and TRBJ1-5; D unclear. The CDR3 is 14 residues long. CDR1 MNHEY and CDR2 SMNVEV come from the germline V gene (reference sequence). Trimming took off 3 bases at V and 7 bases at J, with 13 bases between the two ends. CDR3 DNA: TGTGCCAGCAGTTTCTCCGGACCTTGGCAGCCCCAGCATTTT. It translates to CASSFSGPWQPQHF.

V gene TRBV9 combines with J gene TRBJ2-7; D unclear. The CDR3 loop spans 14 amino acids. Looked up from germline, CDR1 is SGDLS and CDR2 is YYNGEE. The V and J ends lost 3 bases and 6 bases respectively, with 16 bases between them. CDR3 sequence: CASSAKPEGGEQYF. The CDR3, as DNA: TGTGCCAGCAGCGCCAAGCCGGAAGGCGGCGAGCAGTACTTC.

CDR3 in DNA: TGTGCTAGTGGCCCATCACGGAGCCTATACAATGAGCAGTTCTTC. Translation: CASGPSRSLYNEQFF. The chain combines TRBV12-5 with TRBJ2-1, with D unclear. V lost 6 bases to trimming and J lost 4 bases, with 16 bases between them. Per the germline V gene, CDR1 is LGHNT and CDR2 is FRNRAP. CDR3 length equals 15 residues.

The CDR3 nucleotides are TGTGCCAGCAGCCTCGGCCCACAGAGAGGCTACACCTTC. Translating gives CASSLGPQRGYTF. V and J are TRBV7-9 and TRBJ1-2; no definite D call. The CDR3 totals 13 residues. V dropped 5 bases and J dropped 8 bases, with 15 bases sitting between them. CDR1 is SEHNR, CDR2 FQNEAQ, per germline (reference sequence).

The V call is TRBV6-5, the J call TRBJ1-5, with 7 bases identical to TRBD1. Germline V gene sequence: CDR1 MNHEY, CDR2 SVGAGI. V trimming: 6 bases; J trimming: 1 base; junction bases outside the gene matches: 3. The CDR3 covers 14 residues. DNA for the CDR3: TGTGCCAGCAGGGAGGACAGGAGCAATCAGCCCCAGCATTTT. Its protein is CASREDRSNQPQHF.

CDR3 coding DNA: TGTGCCAGCAGGGAGGACAGGGCGGGCGGCTACACCTTC. It yields the protein CASREDRAGGYTF. V is TRBV2 and J is TRBJ1-2; 8 nucleotides align to TRBD1. This CDR3 has 13 amino acids. V shed 6 bases and J 8 bases; nucleotides not matched to a gene: 8. CDR1 is SNHLY, CDR2 FYNNEI, per germline.

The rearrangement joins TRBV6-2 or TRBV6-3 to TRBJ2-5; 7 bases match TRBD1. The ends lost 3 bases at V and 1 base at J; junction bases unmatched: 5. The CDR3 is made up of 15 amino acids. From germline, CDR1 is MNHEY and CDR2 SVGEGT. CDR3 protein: CASSYGGQSQETQYF. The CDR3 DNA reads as TGTGCCAGCAGTTATGGGGGACAGTCCCAAGAGACCCAGTACTTC.

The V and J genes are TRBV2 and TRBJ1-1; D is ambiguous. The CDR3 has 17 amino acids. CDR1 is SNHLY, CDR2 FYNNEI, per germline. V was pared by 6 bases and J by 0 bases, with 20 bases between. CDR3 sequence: CASSVTDLYVLNTEAFF. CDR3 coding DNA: TGTGCCAGCAGCGTTACAGATTTATATGTTTTGAACACTGAAGCTTTCTTT.

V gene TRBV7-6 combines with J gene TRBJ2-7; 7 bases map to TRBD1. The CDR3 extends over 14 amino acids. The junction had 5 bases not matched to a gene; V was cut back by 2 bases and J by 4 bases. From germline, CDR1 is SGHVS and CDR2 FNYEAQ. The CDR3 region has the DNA TGTGCCAGCAGCTTAAACAGGGGCGAGTACGAGCAGTACTTC. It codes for CASSLNRGEYEQYF.

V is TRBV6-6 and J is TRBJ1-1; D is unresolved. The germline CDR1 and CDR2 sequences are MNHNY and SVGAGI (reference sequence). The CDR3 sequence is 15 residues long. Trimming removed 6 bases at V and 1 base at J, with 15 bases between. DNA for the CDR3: TGTGCCAGCAGGCCCCCGAAGGGTGCGAACACTGAAGCTTTCTTT. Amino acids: CASRPPKGANTEAFF.

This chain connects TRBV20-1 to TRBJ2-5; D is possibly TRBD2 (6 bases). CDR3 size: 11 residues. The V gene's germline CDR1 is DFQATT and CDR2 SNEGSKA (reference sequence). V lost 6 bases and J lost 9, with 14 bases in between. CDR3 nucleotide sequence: TGCAGTGCCGGGGACCCGGGGGCCCAGTACTTC. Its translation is CSAGDPGAQYF.

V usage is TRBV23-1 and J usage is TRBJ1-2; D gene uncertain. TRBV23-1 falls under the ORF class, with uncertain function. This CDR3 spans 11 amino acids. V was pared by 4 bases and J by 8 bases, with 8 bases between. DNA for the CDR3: TGCGCCAGCAGTCCCAGAATGGGCTACACCTTC. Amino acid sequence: CASSPRMGYTF.

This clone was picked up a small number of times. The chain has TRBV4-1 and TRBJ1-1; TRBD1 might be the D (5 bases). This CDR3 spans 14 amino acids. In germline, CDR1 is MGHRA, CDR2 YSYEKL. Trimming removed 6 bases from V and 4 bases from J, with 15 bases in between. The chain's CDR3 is CASRRETAGTEAFF. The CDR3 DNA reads TGCGCCAGCAGGCGGGAGACAGCAGGCACTGAAGCTTTCTTT.